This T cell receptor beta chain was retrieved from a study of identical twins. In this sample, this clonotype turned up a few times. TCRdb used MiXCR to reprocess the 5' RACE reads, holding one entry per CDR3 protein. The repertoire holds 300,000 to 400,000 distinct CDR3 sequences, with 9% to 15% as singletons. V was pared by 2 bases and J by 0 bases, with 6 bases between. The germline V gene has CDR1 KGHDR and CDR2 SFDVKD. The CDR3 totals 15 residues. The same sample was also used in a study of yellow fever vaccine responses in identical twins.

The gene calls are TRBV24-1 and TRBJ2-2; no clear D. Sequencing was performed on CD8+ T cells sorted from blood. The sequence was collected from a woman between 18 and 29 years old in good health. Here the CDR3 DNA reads TGTGCCACCAGTGATTATGGCTCGAACACCGGGGAGCTGTTTTTT. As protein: CATSDYGSNTGELFF.